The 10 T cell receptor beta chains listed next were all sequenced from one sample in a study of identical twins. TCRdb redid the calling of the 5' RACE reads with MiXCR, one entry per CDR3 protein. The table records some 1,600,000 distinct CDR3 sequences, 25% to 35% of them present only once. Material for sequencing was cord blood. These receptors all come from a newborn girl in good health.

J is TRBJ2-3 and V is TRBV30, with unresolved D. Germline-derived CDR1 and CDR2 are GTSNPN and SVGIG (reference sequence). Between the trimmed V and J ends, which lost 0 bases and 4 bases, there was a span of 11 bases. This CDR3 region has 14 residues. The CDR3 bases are TGTGCCTGGAGTGTAATGTCAGGCTCAGATACGCAGTATTTT. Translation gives CAWSVMSGSDTQYF.

CDR3 sequence (DNA): TGTGCCAGCAGCAGCCCCGGGTCTTCATCCTACGAGCAGTACTTC. Translated: CASSSPGSSSYEQYF. The chain joins TRBV5-4 to TRBJ2-7; D unresolved. The germline V gene has CDR1 SGHNT and CDR2 YYREEE (reference sequence). This CDR3 is built from 15 residues. Trimming pared 4 bases from V and 1 base from J, leaving 15 bases between.

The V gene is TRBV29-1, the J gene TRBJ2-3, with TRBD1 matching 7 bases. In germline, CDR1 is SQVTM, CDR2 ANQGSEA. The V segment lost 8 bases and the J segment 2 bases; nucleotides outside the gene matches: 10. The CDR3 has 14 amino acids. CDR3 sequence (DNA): TGCAGCCCCGAAGGGGGCGCGAACACAGATACGCAGTATTTT. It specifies CSPEGGANTDTQYF.

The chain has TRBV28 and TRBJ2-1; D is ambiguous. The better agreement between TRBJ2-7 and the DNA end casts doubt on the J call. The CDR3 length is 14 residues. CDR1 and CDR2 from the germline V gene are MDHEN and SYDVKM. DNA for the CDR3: TGTGCCAGCAGTTTGCCCGTACCCTACAATGAGCAGTACTTC. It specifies CASSLPVPYNEQYF.

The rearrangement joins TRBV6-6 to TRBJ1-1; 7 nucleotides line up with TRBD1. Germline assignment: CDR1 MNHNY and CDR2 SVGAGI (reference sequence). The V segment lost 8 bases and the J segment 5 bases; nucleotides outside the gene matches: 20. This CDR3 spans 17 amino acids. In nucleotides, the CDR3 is TGTGCCAGCTGGCCAAGGAACAGGGGTTTATTGGGGACTGAAGCTTTCTTT. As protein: CASWPRNRGLLGTEAFF.

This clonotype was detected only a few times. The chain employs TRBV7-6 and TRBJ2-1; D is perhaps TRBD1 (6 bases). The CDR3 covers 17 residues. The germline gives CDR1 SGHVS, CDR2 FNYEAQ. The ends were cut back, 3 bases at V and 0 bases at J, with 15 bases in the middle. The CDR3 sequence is CASSLTHRASSYNEQFF. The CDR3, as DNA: TGTGCCAGCAGCTTGACCCACAGGGCGAGCTCCTACAATGAGCAGTTCTTC.

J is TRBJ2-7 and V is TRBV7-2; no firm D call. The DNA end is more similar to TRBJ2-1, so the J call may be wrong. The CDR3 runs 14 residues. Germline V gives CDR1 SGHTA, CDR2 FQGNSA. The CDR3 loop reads CASSLYISSYEQFF. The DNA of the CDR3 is TGTGCCAGCAGCTTATATATCAGCTCCTACGAGCAGTTCTTC.

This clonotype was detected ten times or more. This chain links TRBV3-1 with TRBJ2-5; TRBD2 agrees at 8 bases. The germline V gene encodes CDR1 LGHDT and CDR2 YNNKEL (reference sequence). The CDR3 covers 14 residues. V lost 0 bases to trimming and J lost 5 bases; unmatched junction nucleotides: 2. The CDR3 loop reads CASSQEWTSETQYF. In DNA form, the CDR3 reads TGTGCCAGCAGCCAAGAATGGACTAGCGAGACCCAGTACTTC.

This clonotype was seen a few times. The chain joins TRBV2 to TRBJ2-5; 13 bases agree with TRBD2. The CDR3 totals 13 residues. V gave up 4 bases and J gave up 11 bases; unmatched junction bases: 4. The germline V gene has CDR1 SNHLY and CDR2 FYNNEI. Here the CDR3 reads CASSVGTSGTQYF. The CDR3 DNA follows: TGTGCCAGCAGTGTAGGGACTAGCGGGACGCAGTACTTC.

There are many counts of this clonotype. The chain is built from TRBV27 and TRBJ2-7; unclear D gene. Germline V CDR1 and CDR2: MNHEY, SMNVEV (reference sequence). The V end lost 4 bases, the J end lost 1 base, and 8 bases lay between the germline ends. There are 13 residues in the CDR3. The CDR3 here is CASSSLPSYEQYF. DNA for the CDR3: TGTGCCAGCAGTTCCCTCCCGTCCTACGAGCAGTACTTC.